This T cell receptor (beta chain) derives from a study of cytomegalovirus exposure and HLA in healthy donors (dated by TCRdb to about 2017). Regarding the complete study: An earlier analysis of around 600 of the donors reported approximately 270 Gb of sequence data and 117 million unique TCR beta sequences from roughly 200 million T cells. Of the roughly 430 genotyped donors, 65% to 90% fell in the genetic ancestry cluster associated with self-reported Caucasian donors. Among some 400 genotyped donors of the cohort, an average of around 220,000 unique TCR beta nucleotide sequences was sequenced per donor, of which about 18% were non-productive. Both class I and class II loci were covered by HLA typing, at four-digit resolution. A later genetic analysis took genome-wide SNP genotypes for about 65% of the 666 donors and used that subset as a discovery cohort. About 310 gigabases of sequencing data and 80 million or so unique TCR sequences were included in an early release covering 500 to 750 HLA-typed donors. The study combined high-throughput TCR immunosequencing, statistical association of individual TCRs with disease status, and machine learning to predict cytomegalovirus infection status. A later analysis re-analyzed previously published TCR beta repertoires from several hundred donors and added high-resolution HLA genotyping to study TCR occurrence patterns. Because of strong linkage in the cohort, roughly five DR-DQ haplotypes were treated as single units for association and clustering. Alongside the repertoire data, information on donor age, sex, ethnicity and CMV serostatus was compiled. Typing coverage differed by locus: A, B, C, DRB1 and DQB1 were typed in roughly 620-630 donors, DQA1 in around 500, DPA1 in around 580, and DPB1 in just under 490. The study profiled the T cell repertoires of under 700 subjects by immunosequencing and related them to cytomegalovirus serostatus. In addition to the first cohort of 666 subjects, a separate validation cohort of 130 or so different subjects was used. The study aimed to test whether cataloging public T cell receptors could reveal signatures of past pathogen exposure. Rather than drawing on any new phenotypic data, the later analysis identified candidate immune exposures from TCR beta sequences and the way those sequences occurred across donors. All discovery cohort repertoires had been generated on a single sequencing platform. To decide whether each TCR beta V gene segment behaved as functional or pseudogenic, an earlier analysis of fewer than 750 of the donors relied on high-throughput TCR beta sequencing.

The full study reports these points: It was suggested by the authors that the approach could potentially be generalized to other disease states and immunological phenotypes. HLA typing was unavailable for some donors at each locus, so association tests used only the typed subset. Most CMV-associated TCR beta chains appeared to be HLA-restricted in a later analysis, and the HLA associations seemed to be driven largely by CMV exposure. The classifier was reported to diagnose cytomegalovirus status with high specificity and sensitivity in both the original cohort and the validation cohort. Because the 87-base-pair reads could not distinguish some IMGT-functional V segments, including TRBV6-2 and TRBV6-3, those segments were excluded. Linkage disequilibrium might explain the correlated functional status among segregating V segments, but an unknown experimental factor could not be excluded. A further reported finding was that TCR beta sequences accurately predicted the HLA-A and HLA-B alleles for most subjects in the first cohort. The cohort was sequenced for TCR beta chains only, and without alpha or paired-chain data the features that could be detected were limited. Compared with equally common non-associated chains, HLA-associated TCR beta chains in a later analysis were more clonally expanded and had lower generation probabilities. In a later analysis, the rate of TCR association differed among HLA loci, with DRB1 alleles having the most associated TCRs and HLA-C alleles having the fewest. In a later analysis, several top co-occurrence clusters were reported to appear linked to parvovirus B19, influenza, CMV and Epstein-Barr virus. A group of highly shared sequence variants was considered likely to be a technical artifact of the sequencing pipeline. Most TCR sequences were seen in very few donors, while some public TCRs were found in many individuals. In vitro tests confirmed that a few of the cytomegalovirus-associated TCR beta chains recognize cytomegalovirus antigens. Immune exposure information for the cohort was limited to CMV serostatus. About 17 rarely observed V segments, including chromosome 9 orphons, were excluded from the earlier analysis of about 610 of the donors because counts were too low. Sequencing depth was assumed to be roughly uniform across donors in the presence/absence analyses, though that assumption may not hold. In an earlier analysis of several hundred of the donors, most TCR beta V segments were observed in productive rearrangements about 87% or about 30% of the time, broadly matching IMGT annotations. Specific HLA alleles were associated with more than 15,000 TCR beta sequences at a false discovery rate of 0.05 in a later analysis. In the study, roughly 160 TCR beta chains were listed as associated with cytomegalovirus. A later genetic analysis associated a missense DCLRE1C variant with V-gene and J-gene trimming of TCR beta chains, and an independent cohort replicated the association. Compared with the approximately 720-donor mean, donors in an Asian-associated ancestry cluster had fewer N-insertions in productive TCRs, according to a later genetic analysis. Strong co-occurrence of HLA alleles, especially DR and DQ, made assigning TCR associations to individual alleles difficult.

CDR3 length: 15 amino acids, cysteine to phenylalanine. Only the CDR3 DNA stays, 45 bases, in frame from base 1. After removal of 3 bases from V and 7 bases from J, the junction retains 6 bases not matched to a gene. As encoded in the germline V gene, CDR1 is MDHEN while CDR2 is SYDVKM. In total, 630 or so healthy bone marrow donors made up the cohort. Cohort members were all nominally healthy when sampled, although unrecorded immune exposures were likely present. The donor tested CMV seropositive, placing the donor among the 290 or so seropositive members of the cohort. Every donor gave a peripheral blood sample, and the peripheral blood mononuclear cells from that sample were used for TCR beta sequencing. The Qiagen DNeasy Blood Extraction Kit was used to extract genomic DNA from the blood cell samples. In the case of this clone: What this receptor recognizes is not known. Nothing much larger sits one base from this clone, and base qualities are not available.

Library preparation was by the immunoSEQ multiplex PCR assay. For the multiplex PCR, a mixture combining 60 forward primers for TCR Vbeta segments and 13 reverse primers for TCR Jbeta segments was used. A multiplex PCR assay on genomic DNA amplified the CDR3 region of rearranged TCR beta genes. Amplified TCR beta libraries were sequenced as 87-base-pair reads on the Illumina HiSeq System. In the original analysis: A later analysis counted tens of millions of unique TCR beta chains across the 550 to 800 repertoires, and some 11 million of these chains were shared by at least two donors. To remove PCR and sequencing errors, raw reads were error-corrected and collapsed into unique sequences using a nearest-neighbor algorithm that merged closely related sequences. CDR3 sequences were aligned to IMGT reference sequences to assign V, D and J gene segments. For a sequence to be retained, at least a six-nucleotide match to both a V gene segment and a J gene segment was required. A rearrangement was called productive if the CDR3 had no stop codons and remained in frame with V and J, and every other rearrangement was called non-productive. Following IMGT convention, CDR3 was defined as the stretch from the second conserved V-encoded cysteine to the conserved J-encoded phenylalanine. The earlier analysis of about 640 of the donors excluded any sequence lacking an unambiguous match to a single V gene segment. An earlier analysis of a few hundred of the donors classified V segments as functional when productive rearrangements were above 56.7% and as segregating when the standard deviation between donors was above 5%. To diagnose cytomegalovirus status from the catalog of TCR beta chain sequences, a statistical classification framework was built. V and J gene assignment, in a later analysis, came from comparing TCR nucleotide sequences with IMGT/GENE-DB human TR gene sequences. The TCRdist pipeline was used in a later analysis to assign CDR3 sequences and most-parsimonious VDJ recombination scenarios. In a later analysis, each TCR beta chain was defined by its CDR3 amino acid sequence together with its V-gene family, and reads without a unique V-gene family were excluded. A later analysis removed 550 to 700 highly shared, low-generation-probability nucleotide sequences to deal with suspected cross-contamination and a sequencing artifact. For each public chain, a later analysis derived a clonal expansion index from normalized ranks of inferred template counts within each repertoire. Generation probabilities in a later analysis came from a VDJ recombination model fitted to out-of-frame rearrangements, and those results were checked against IGoR. A later analysis scored TCR-TCR, TCR-HLA and TCR-CMV co-occurrence with hypergeometric tests, applying a repertoire-size bias correction to TCR pairs. To estimate false discovery rates, a later analysis permuted the HLA or CMV assignments 20 times. In a later analysis, co-occurring TCRs were grouped using DBSCAN, and TCRdist sequence similarity was added for clustering within HLA-allele-positive subsets. Repertoires with fewer than 30,000 or more than 120,000 public chains, plus five repertoires with anomalous nucleotide sharing, were excluded from co-occurrence clustering. TCRdb limited this immuneACCESS table to in-frame rearrangements with V and J called. A share of clones is missing; checked studies link under half to unresolved V genes, and the rest is unexplained. V, J and clone size reflect that table, while D and trimming were determined from the DNA. The sample has around 72,000 clones on record, about 66% of them singletons. The ten largest clonotypes hold less than 25% of the sample.

The sequencing sample was made of PBMCs. Rearrangement joined TRBV28 to TRBJ2-5; 12 junctional bases match TRBD1. This TCR derives from a man aged 40-49 years in good health and CMV-seropositive. The CDR3 region has the sequence CASSLGQGAAGTQYF. The bases read TGTGCCAGCAGTTTGGGACAGGGGGCGGCCGGGACCCAGTACTTC.